This T cell receptor beta chain was observed in a study of monozygotic twins with inflammatory bowel disease. The CDR3 spans 16 residues. CDR1 and CDR2 from the germline V gene are MNHEY and SVGAGI. Remarks on this clonotype: The target antigen is unknown.

TCRdb reprocessed the 5' RACE reads, with one entry per CDR3 protein and no DNA. The listing contains about 110,000 distinct CDR3 sequences. Regarding the study as a whole: Patients got different immunosuppressive treatments, which may have made their repertoires more variable.

The sequenced sample consisted of blood. The source is a human donor with ulcerative colitis or Crohn's disease, or a healthy co-twin of an affected twin (not recorded which). The J gene is TRBJ2-7, the V gene TRBV6-5; with no DNA, the TCRdb D assignment of TRBD1 cannot be verified. CDR3 residues: CASSNSPGTASYEQYF.